This entry lists 30 T cell receptor beta chains sequenced from one sample in a study of shared clonotypes between healthy human individuals. Data came from immunoSEQ multiplex PCR; TCRdb stores just in-frame clones and leaves some out. The table includes roughly 2.6 million clones, about 92% detected once. The sequenced material came from naive CD4+ T cells sorted from blood. The subset denotes: CD45RA+ positively selected. These receptors came from a man aged 18 to 30 in good health.

The chain joins TRBV6-5 to TRBJ2-5; D possibly corresponds to TRBD1 (5 bases). The germline V gene has CDR1 MNHEY and CDR2 SVGAGI. The CDR3 length is 16 residues. Trimming removed 4 bases at V and 1 base at J, with 16 bases between. CDR3 bases: TGTGCCAGCAGTTCCTCCGACAGACCCAGCCAAGAGACCCAGTACTTC. This sequence encodes CASSSSDRPSQETQYF.

J is TRBJ1-5 and V is TRBV27, with 7 nucleotides matching TRBD1. From germline, CDR1 is MNHEY and CDR2 SMNVEV (reference sequence). The length of the CDR3 is 13 residues. V dropped 4 bases and J dropped 7; count of bases not matched to a gene: 4. CDR3 sequence: CASSYTGDQPQHF. The DNA of the CDR3 is TGTGCCAGCAGTTACACAGGGGACCAGCCCCAGCATTTT.

J is TRBJ2-7 and V is TRBV29-1, with unresolved D. CDR3 length equals 11 residues. Trimming removed 7 bases at V and 5 bases at J, with 12 bases between. CDR1 is SQVTM and CDR2 is ANQGSEA in the germline V gene. CDR3 in DNA: TGCAGCGCCGGGCCCGGTAACGAGCAGTACTTC. Its protein is CSAGPGNEQYF.

The J gene is TRBJ2-5, the V gene TRBV6-1; either TRBD1 or TRBD2 may fit D (6 bases each). Germline V gives CDR1 MNHNS, CDR2 SASEGT. Trimming removed 3 bases from V and 3 bases from J, with 20 bases in between. The CDR3 is 17 residues long. The CDR3 DNA is TGTGCCAGCAGTGATATTGGGGGGCTGAGGGTGAAAGAGACCCAGTACTTC. Translating it yields CASSDIGGLRVKETQYF.

The V call is TRBV11-2, the J call TRBJ2-3; 7 bases fit TRBD1. This CDR3 is built from 15 residues. CDR1 is SGHAT, CDR2 FQNNGV, per germline. After removal of 5 bases from V and 0 bases from J, the junction contained 5 bases not matched to a gene. In nucleotides, the CDR3 is TGTGCCAGCAGCCAGGGACAGTCTAGCACAGATACGCAGTATTTT. As protein: CASSQGQSSTDTQYF.

This clone was found a few times. V and J are TRBV29-1 and TRBJ1-4; no clear D gene. Per the germline V gene, CDR1 is SQVTM and CDR2 is ANQGSEA. This CDR3 contains 12 residues. V was clipped by 3 bases and J by 8 bases, with 10 bases between them. CDR3 bases: TGCAGCGTTGAGGGTTCCCAAGAAAAACTGTTTTTT. It yields the protein CSVEGSQEKLFF.

This chain uses TRBV6-5 with TRBJ2-7; 9 nucleotides agree with TRBD1. Germline V gene lookup returns CDR1 MNHEY and CDR2 SVGAGI. The ends lost 11 bases at V and 5 bases at J; junction bases unmatched: 16. CDR3 length: 15 residues. CDR3 residues: CASFRGQGSANEQYF. Here the CDR3 DNA reads TGTGCCTCCTTCAGGGGACAGGGATCCGCCAACGAGCAGTACTTC.

The rearrangement joins TRBV29-1 to TRBJ1-2; no firm D call. CDR3 length equals 13 residues. CDR1 is SQVTM, CDR2 ANQGSEA, per germline. V lost 3 bases and J 0 bases, leaving 8 bases between the germline ends. The chain's CDR3 is CSVETRANYGYTF. The CDR3 region has the DNA TGCAGCGTTGAGACAAGAGCTAACTATGGCTACACCTTC.

This sequence joins TRBV9 and TRBJ1-5, with 10 bases lining up with TRBD1. The CDR3 covers 15 residues. V lost 4 bases and J lost 6; bases outside the gene matches: 7. CDR1 is SGDLS, CDR2 YYNGEE, per germline. Here the CDR3 reads CASSIGTGAVQPQHF. The CDR3 nucleotides are TGTGCCAGCAGCATCGGGACAGGGGCCGTTCAGCCCCAGCATTTT.

Worth noting for this clone: The same CDR3 also results from other DNA sequences found in this sample. The chain is built from TRBV9 and TRBJ2-5; D unresolved. The germline V and J ends were trimmed by 0 bases and 1 base, with 7 bases remaining between them. Germline V gene data show CDR1 as SGDLS and CDR2 as YYNGEE. The CDR3 runs to 14 residues. The CDR3 DNA is TGTGCCAGCAGCGTAGCGCCAGGCCAAGAGACCCAGTACTTC. As protein: CASSVAPGQETQYF.

This clone came up once. The chain recombines TRBV7-9 with TRBJ2-1; TRBD2 is a possible D gene (5 bases). The CDR3 has 14 amino acids. The V end was cut by 4 bases, the J end by 5 bases, with 12 bases between. The germline gives CDR1 SEHNR, CDR2 FQNEAQ (reference sequence). The CDR3 spells CASSYNREHNEQFF. CDR3 bases: TGTGCCAGCAGCTATAACCGGGAACACAATGAGCAGTTCTTC.

The chain carries TRBV4-1 and TRBJ2-1, with unresolved D. Trimming took off 2 bases at V and 9 bases at J, with 11 bases between the two ends. The germline gives CDR1 MGHRA, CDR2 YSYEKL. The CDR3 sequence is 13 residues long. Here the CDR3 DNA reads TGCGCCAGCAGCCAACTCACAGTTGGTGAGCAGTTCTTC. Translating it yields CASSQLTVGEQFF.

The J gene is TRBJ2-6, the V gene TRBV2, with D possibly being TRBD1 (6 bases). The germline V and J ends were trimmed by 3 bases and 0 bases, with 9 bases remaining between them. The CDR3 is made up of 16 amino acids. CDR1 and CDR2 from the germline V gene are SNHLY and FYNNEI. The CDR3 spells CASSERGFSGANVLTF. The CDR3 DNA is TGTGCCAGCAGTGAGAGGGGGTTCTCTGGGGCCAACGTCCTGACTTTC.

The chain uses TRBV9 and TRBJ1-3, with TRBD1 as a possible D gene (6 bases). V was cut by 1 base and J by 0 bases, with 11 bases left in between. The CDR3 sequence is 16 residues long. Germline values: CDR1 SGDLS, CDR2 YYNGEE. The CDR3 nucleotides read TGTGCCAGCAGCGTACAGGACAGATCCTCTGGAAACACCATATATTTT. This gives the protein CASSVQDRSSGNTIYF.

This clone was detected a few times. This chain joins TRBV18 and TRBJ1-1; D gene ambiguous. Trimming cost V 2 bases and J 5 bases, with 9 bases left between them. The germline V gene has CDR1 KGHSH and CDR2 LQKENI. CDR3 length equals 13 residues. DNA of the CDR3: TGTGCCAGCTCACCAAATCTCGAAACTGAAGCTTTCTTT. This gives the protein CASSPNLETEAFF.

V gene TRBV7-3 combines with J gene TRBJ2-3; 8 nucleotides align to TRBD1. This CDR3 comprises 13 residues. Trimming cost V 5 bases and J 6 bases; bases outside gene matches: 4. Looked up from germline, CDR1 is SGHTA and CDR2 is FQGTGA. The CDR3 here is CASSVDRDDTQYF. In nucleotides, the CDR3 is TGTGCCAGCAGCGTGGACAGGGACGATACGCAGTATTTT.

This clone was recorded once. The chain links TRBV5-1 to TRBJ1-2; the D gene is possibly TRBD1 (6 bases). The germline V and J ends were trimmed by 7 bases and 0 bases, with 19 bases remaining between them. Germline CDR1 is SGHRS and CDR2 is YFSETQ. The CDR3 is made up of 16 amino acids. CDR3 residues: CASRQGGREANYGYTF. Here the CDR3 DNA reads TGCGCCAGCCGCCAAGGGGGGCGTGAGGCTAACTATGGCTACACCTTC.

Comments on this clone: Other nucleotide sequences from this sample produce the same CDR3. This sequence joins TRBV5-1 and TRBJ1-2; no firm D call. V was cut by 4 bases and J by 0 bases, with 7 bases left in between. The germline V gene encodes CDR1 SGHRS and CDR2 YFSETQ. The CDR3 runs 13 residues. CDR3 bases: TGCGCCAGCAGCCCAGGTCCTAACTATGGCTACACCTTC. As protein: CASSPGPNYGYTF.

The J gene is TRBJ1-1, the V gene TRBV30; D unresolved. There are 12 residues in the CDR3. Trimming took off 4 bases at V and 8 bases at J, with 14 bases between the two ends. CDR1 and CDR2 (germline): GTSNPN, SVGIG (reference sequence). The CDR3 region is CAWITWTSEAFF. DNA of the CDR3: TGTGCCTGGATTACATGGACTTCCGAAGCTTTCTTT.

The chain employs TRBV27 and TRBJ2-3; 8 nucleotides align to TRBD2. This CDR3 comprises 16 residues. Germline V gives CDR1 MNHEY, CDR2 SMNVEV (reference sequence). V lost 1 base and J lost 7; bases outside the gene matches: 10. CDR3 region: CASSLWGRGGGNTQYF. The CDR3 DNA sequence: TGTGCCAGCAGTTTATGGGGCCGGGGGGGCGGTAATACGCAGTATTTT.

The V call is TRBV2, the J call TRBJ1-5; D unresolved. Germline CDR1 reads SNHLY; CDR2 reads FYNNEI. V lost 0 bases to trimming and J lost 2 bases, with 5 bases between them. This CDR3 has 14 residues. CDR3 amino acids: CASSEATGNQPQHF. CDR3 DNA sequence: TGTGCCAGCAGTGAAGCCACAGGCAATCAGCCCCAGCATTTT.

This chain uses TRBV7-6 with TRBJ2-5, with D tentatively TRBD1 or TRBD2 (5 bases each). The CDR3 extends over 21 amino acids. V was clipped by 2 bases and J by 4 bases, with 32 bases between them. The germline CDR1 and CDR2 sequences are SGHVS and FNYEAQ. The CDR3 loop is CASSLNKASGRKYVGGETQYF. DNA of the CDR3: TGTGCCAGCAGCTTAAATAAGGCGTCGGGACGGAAGTACGTGGGTGGAGAGACCCAGTACTTC.

The chain is built from TRBV6-1 and TRBJ1-1; possible D gene TRBD1, 5 bases. The CDR3 loop spans 14 amino acids. Trimming removed 2 bases at V and 8 bases at J, with 15 bases between. Germline CDR1 and CDR2: MNHNS and SASEGT. The CDR3 region has the DNA TGTGCCAGCAGTGAAAGGGTAACAGGATGGGAAGCTTTCTTT. Protein product: CASSERVTGWEAFF.

The gene calls are TRBV29-1 and TRBJ2-5; tentative D call: TRBD2 (7 bases). Trimming left V 7 bases short and J 4 bases short, with 13 bases between. The CDR3 loop spans 12 amino acids. Germline CDR1 is SQVTM and CDR2 is ANQGSEA. CDR3 sequence reads: CSAGGPRETQYF. In nucleotides, the CDR3 is TGCAGCGCCGGGGGGCCCAGAGAGACCCAGTACTTC.

J is TRBJ2-2 and V is TRBV5-4; no definite D call. The germline V gene has CDR1 SGHNT and CDR2 YYREEE (reference sequence). The CDR3 has 15 amino acids. Trimming left V 3 bases short and J 1 base short, with 10 bases between. CDR3 residues: CASSYVKQNTGELFF. CDR3 sequence (DNA): TGTGCCAGCAGCTACGTAAAACAGAACACCGGGGAGCTGTTTTTT.

The genes are TRBV5-1 and TRBJ2-3; D gene unclear. The CDR3 contains 15 residues. V was pared by 1 base and J by 6 bases, with 15 bases between. Germline V CDR1 and CDR2: SGHRS, YFSETQ. CDR3 in DNA: TGCGCCAGCAGCTTGAGAGCCCTAGAGTCGGATACGCAGTATTTT. It yields the protein CASSLRALESDTQYF.

The V gene is TRBV28, the J gene TRBJ1-2; possibly TRBD1 for D (6 bases). V was clipped by 2 bases and J by 4 bases, with 17 bases between them. Germline CDR1 reads MDHEN; CDR2 reads SYDVKM. This CDR3 comprises 16 residues. In DNA, the CDR3 is TGTGCCAGCAGTTTAGTGTCCGGGGGGGCGTTCTATGGCTACACCTTC. Residues: CASSLVSGGAFYGYTF.

This chain connects TRBV6-5 to TRBJ2-1; 10 bases map to TRBD2. V was pared by 2 bases and J by 7 bases, with 5 bases of the junction left unmatched. The CDR3 contains 15 residues. Germline V gene lookup returns CDR1 MNHEY and CDR2 SVGAGI. The CDR3 protein is CASSYRSGGRNEQFF. CDR3 nucleotides: TGTGCCAGCAGTTACCGTAGCGGGGGGCGTAATGAGCAGTTCTTC.

The V call is TRBV30, the J call TRBJ2-2; D gene unclear. CDR1 GTSNPN and CDR2 SVGIG come from the germline V gene (reference sequence). Trimming cost V 3 bases and J 4 bases, with 12 bases left between them. This CDR3 contains 14 residues. CDR3 in amino acids: CAWRAKVRTGELFF. The CDR3 DNA is TGTGCCTGGAGAGCCAAGGTCCGCACCGGGGAGCTGTTTTTT.

V is TRBV5-1 and J is TRBJ1-1, with no clear D. CDR1 is SGHRS, CDR2 YFSETQ, per germline. The CDR3 extends over 14 amino acids. Trimming shortened V by 4 bases and J by 1 base, and 11 bases separated the two germline ends. DNA for the CDR3: TGCGCCAGCAGCGTTTCGCAGGCGAACACTGAAGCTTTCTTT. Its protein product is CASSVSQANTEAFF.